Listed below are T cell receptor beta chains from one sample, sequenced in a study of blood T cell repertoires in COVID-19. Some clones are missing from TCRdb's copy, which holds only in-frame ones; the method was immunoSEQ multiplex PCR. This sample yields about 41,000 clones, of which approximately 83% are seen a single time; around 45% belongs to the top ten. Sequencing input: peripheral blood. The origin of the receptors is an elderly woman with acute or convalescent COVID-19. Both conserved end residues are part of each CDR3. The D gene is left open where the match is weak. Rows may omit the clone size; those that give it use once, few, many or a size class.

v_gene: TRBV29-1
abundance: .
j_gene: TRBJ2-2
d_gene: .
CDR3nt: TGCAGCGTTGAATACGGAGCCACCGGGGAGCTGTTTTTT
CDR3aa: CSVEYGATGELFF

v_gene: TRBV2
abundance: .
j_gene: TRBJ2-7
d_gene: .
CDR3nt: TGTGCCAGCAGAACAGTGGGTCCCTACGAGCAGTACTTC
CDR3aa: CASRTVGPYEQYF

v_gene: TRBV3-1/TRBV3-2
abundance: .
j_gene: TRBJ1-2
d_gene: .
CDR3nt: TGTGCCAGCAGCCCGGGCAAATACCGGGGGTTTGGCTACACCTTC
CDR3aa: CASSPGKYRGFGYTF

v_gene: TRBV29-1
abundance: .
j_gene: TRBJ2-1
d_gene: TRBD2
CDR3nt: TGCTGCGCGGGGGGGCAATACAATGAGCAGTTCTTC
CDR3aa: CCAGGQYNEQFF

v_gene: TRBV5-1
abundance: .
j_gene: TRBJ1-3
d_gene: .
CDR3nt: TGCGCCAGCAGCCTGACAGGCGACTCTGGAAACACCATATATTTT
CDR3aa: CASSLTGDSGNTIYF

v_gene: TRBV2
abundance: .
j_gene: TRBJ1-2
d_gene: .
CDR3nt: TGTGCCAGCAGTGGCGTGACAGTAGGCTATGGCTACACCTTC
CDR3aa: CASSGVTVGYGYTF

v_gene: TRBV28
abundance: .
j_gene: TRBJ2-6
d_gene: .
CDR3nt: TGTGCCAGCTTAGACGACTTTTCCAAGAGCACTGGGGCCAACGTCCTGACTTTC
CDR3aa: CASLDDFSKSTGANVLTF

v_gene: TRBV6-6
abundance: few
j_gene: TRBJ2-5
d_gene: TRBD1
CDR3nt: TGTGCCAGCAGTTACGGGACAGCCCAAGAGACCCAGTACTTC
CDR3aa: CASSYGTAQETQYF

v_gene: TRBV9
abundance: once
j_gene: TRBJ1-2
d_gene: TRBD1
CDR3nt: TGTGCCAGCAGCGGACAGGGCTACTATGGCTACACCTTC
CDR3aa: CASSGQGYYGYTF

v_gene: TRBV28
abundance: .
j_gene: TRBJ2-5
d_gene: .
CDR3nt: TGTGCCAGCAGTCCTAAGACGGGAAAAGAGACCCAGTACTTC
CDR3aa: CASSPKTGKETQYF

v_gene: TRBV3-1/TRBV3-2
abundance: .
j_gene: TRBJ1-5
d_gene: TRBD1
CDR3nt: TGTGCCAGCAGCCCTCACCCTGAAGGGGGCGGGAATCAGCCCCAGCATTTT
CDR3aa: CASSPHPEGGGNQPQHF

v_gene: TRBV30
abundance: .
j_gene: TRBJ1-1
d_gene: .
CDR3nt: TGTGCCTGGAGCCATGGAGAGAACACTGAAGCTTTCTTT
CDR3aa: CAWSHGENTEAFF

v_gene: TRBV10-3
abundance: once
j_gene: TRBJ2-7
d_gene: TRBD1
CDR3nt: TGTGCCATCAGTAGAGGACAGGGGGTTTTCGAGCAGTACTTC
CDR3aa: CAISRGQGVFEQYF

v_gene: TRBV5-1
abundance: .
j_gene: TRBJ1-6
d_gene: .
CDR3nt: TGCGCCAGCAGCTTGACAGATTATAATTCACCCCTCCACTTT
CDR3aa: CASSLTDYNSPLHF

v_gene: TRBV4-2
abundance: .
j_gene: TRBJ1-1
d_gene: .
CDR3nt: TGTGCCAGCAGCCCTGGGGGGAGGCAAAATGAAGCTTTCTTT
CDR3aa: CASSPGGRQNEAFF

v_gene: TRBV7-9
abundance: .
j_gene: TRBJ1-4
d_gene: TRBD1
CDR3nt: TGTGCCAGCAGCTTAGGGCTGACAGGGCCTGGTGAAAAACTGTTTTTT
CDR3aa: CASSLGLTGPGEKLFF

v_gene: TRBV10-3
abundance: .
j_gene: TRBJ1-2
d_gene: .
CDR3nt: TGTGCCATCAGTGAAGGTGAGGGGGACGGCTACACCTTC
CDR3aa: CAISEGEGDGYTF

v_gene: TRBV7-6
abundance: .
j_gene: TRBJ1-5
d_gene: .
CDR3nt: TGTGCCAGCAGCTTAACGCGGGGGGCTCGGAGCAATCAGCCCCAGCATTTT
CDR3aa: CASSLTRGARSNQPQHF

v_gene: TRBV3-1/TRBV3-2
abundance: .
j_gene: TRBJ2-4
d_gene: TRBD2
CDR3nt: TGTGCCAGCAGCGGAATCCCCAGCGGGGGGGCCGAGCTAGCCAAAAACATTCAGTACTTC
CDR3aa: CASSGIPSGGAELAKNIQYF

v_gene: TRBV6-6
abundance: .
j_gene: TRBJ2-7
d_gene: .
CDR3nt: TGTGCCAGCAGTTACACAGGATACGAGCAGTACTTC
CDR3aa: CASSYTGYEQYF

v_gene: TRBV5-4
abundance: .
j_gene: TRBJ2-1
d_gene: TRBD2
CDR3nt: TGTGCCAGCAGCTCCCGGACTAGCGGGGGGATGGATGAGCAGTTCTTC
CDR3aa: CASSSRTSGGMDEQFF

v_gene: TRBV7-2
abundance: .
j_gene: TRBJ1-1
d_gene: .
CDR3nt: TGTGCCAGCAGCTGGGTGACAGACACTGAAGCTTTCTTT
CDR3aa: CASSWVTDTEAFF

v_gene: TRBV2
abundance: .
j_gene: TRBJ1-2
d_gene: .
CDR3nt: TGTGCCAGCAGTGCGGACACAATCTCGAGATTC
CDR3aa: CASSADTISRF

v_gene: TRBV30
abundance: .
j_gene: TRBJ1-1
d_gene: .
CDR3nt: TGTGCCTGGAGTGGACGGGGGGCGAACACTGAAGCTTTCTTT
CDR3aa: CAWSGRGANTEAFF

v_gene: TRBV10-2
abundance: .
j_gene: TRBJ2-1
d_gene: .
CDR3nt: TGCGCCACCCGCTCGGGGGGCCGCTACAATGAGCAGTTCTTC
CDR3aa: CATRSGGRYNEQFF

v_gene: TRBV19
abundance: few
j_gene: TRBJ2-2
d_gene: TRBD2
CDR3nt: TGTGCCAGTAGTATACCCCAGCGGGGGGGCCCCGGGGAGCTGTTTTTT
CDR3aa: CASSIPQRGGPGELFF

v_gene: TRBV4-1
abundance: .
j_gene: TRBJ1-5
d_gene: .
CDR3nt: TGCGCCAGCAGCCAAGATCGGGTGGTTGGGCCCCAGCATTTT
CDR3aa: CASSQDRVVGPQHF

v_gene: TRBV5-4
abundance: .
j_gene: TRBJ1-6
d_gene: .
CDR3nt: TGTGCCAGCAGCAGCTACTCCGGGGATAATTCACCCCTCCACTTT
CDR3aa: CASSSYSGDNSPLHF

v_gene: TRBV4-3
abundance: .
j_gene: TRBJ1-1
d_gene: .
CDR3nt: TGCGCCAGCAGCCAAGAATTGGGGAGAGGGACTGAAGCTTTCTTT
CDR3aa: CASSQELGRGTEAFF

v_gene: TRBV6-6
abundance: .
j_gene: TRBJ1-4
d_gene: .
CDR3nt: TGTGCCAGCAGCCCCCGTGAGGGAGGTCAGGAAAAACTGTTTTTT
CDR3aa: CASSPREGGQEKLFF

v_gene: TRBV6-6
abundance: .
j_gene: TRBJ1-1
d_gene: .
CDR3nt: TGTGCCAGCCAAACAGGAAACACTGAAGCTTTCTTT
CDR3aa: CASQTGNTEAFF

v_gene: TRBV5-6
abundance: few
j_gene: TRBJ2-7
d_gene: .
CDR3nt: TGTGCCAGCAGCTTTCGGGACACGGCCAACGAGCAGTACTTC
CDR3aa: CASSFRDTANEQYF

v_gene: TRBV6-1
abundance: few
j_gene: TRBJ1-2
d_gene: .
CDR3nt: TGTGCCAGCAGTGAAAGGGAATTGACGGGATATGGCTACACCTTC
CDR3aa: CASSERELTGYGYTF

v_gene: TRBV7-3
abundance: .
j_gene: TRBJ2-1
d_gene: .
CDR3nt: TGTGCCAGCAGCTTAACGAAGGCAGGGTCTTACAATGAGCAGTTCTTC
CDR3aa: CASSLTKAGSYNEQFF

v_gene: TRBV29-1
abundance: .
j_gene: TRBJ2-7
d_gene: .
CDR3nt: TGCAGCACCTCACAGGGCGGATTCGACGAGCAGTACTTC
CDR3aa: CSTSQGGFDEQYF

v_gene: TRBV7-2
abundance: .
j_gene: TRBJ2-7
d_gene: .
CDR3nt: TGTGCCAGCAGCTTAGGACACAGCACCTACGAGCAGTACTTC
CDR3aa: CASSLGHSTYEQYF

v_gene: TRBV19
abundance: once
j_gene: TRBJ1-1
d_gene: .
CDR3nt: TGTGCCAGTTCGCCCAACCGACAGGACACTGAAGCTTTCTTT
CDR3aa: CASSPNRQDTEAFF

v_gene: TRBV28
abundance: .
j_gene: TRBJ2-3
d_gene: TRBD1
CDR3nt: TGTGCCAGCAGCCGGGACAGGGTGGGGACAGATACGCAGTATTTT
CDR3aa: CASSRDRVGTDTQYF

v_gene: TRBV3-1/TRBV3-2
abundance: few
j_gene: TRBJ1-2
d_gene: TRBD1
CDR3nt: TGTGCCAGCAGCCGGGACGGGACAGGGATCGGCTACACCTTC
CDR3aa: CASSRDGTGIGYTF

v_gene: TRBV7-9
abundance: .
j_gene: TRBJ1-2
d_gene: .
CDR3nt: TGTGCCAGCAGCTTCTCTAGTGGGAGGGGCTACACCTTC
CDR3aa: CASSFSSGRGYTF

v_gene: TRBV24-1
abundance: few
j_gene: TRBJ1-2
d_gene: .
CDR3nt: TGTGCCACCCAGGGAACAGCCGGCTATGGCTACACCTTC
CDR3aa: CATQGTAGYGYTF

v_gene: TRBV19
abundance: .
j_gene: TRBJ1-1
d_gene: .
CDR3nt: TGTGCCAGTAGGGAGTTTGGCAGGGGTTTAACTGAAGCTTTCTTT
CDR3aa: CASREFGRGLTEAFF

v_gene: TRBV30
abundance: .
j_gene: TRBJ1-2
d_gene: .
CDR3nt: TGTGCCTGGAGTCGTTCTTCGGGTGTCAACTATGGCTACACCTTC
CDR3aa: CAWSRSSGVNYGYTF

v_gene: TRBV18
abundance: .
j_gene: TRBJ2-2
d_gene: .
CDR3nt: TGTGCCAGCTCACCCTTGAGCCGTACGAACACCGGGGAGCTGTTTTTT
CDR3aa: CASSPLSRTNTGELFF

v_gene: TRBV23-1
abundance: few
j_gene: TRBJ1-5
d_gene: .
CDR3nt: TGCGCCAGCAGTCAATGGGCAGCCCCGGCTCAGCCCCAGCATTTT
CDR3aa: CASSQWAAPAQPQHF

v_gene: TRBV6-5
abundance: .
j_gene: TRBJ1-2
d_gene: TRBD1
CDR3nt: TGTGCCAGCAGACCGACAGGGGAAGGGGGCTACACCTTC
CDR3aa: CASRPTGEGGYTF

v_gene: TRBV7-9
abundance: .
j_gene: TRBJ2-2
d_gene: TRBD2
CDR3nt: TGTGCCAGCAGCTTTTTGCCAGCGGGGGCGAACACCGGGGAGCTGTTTTTT
CDR3aa: CASSFLPAGANTGELFF

v_gene: TRBV28
abundance: .
j_gene: TRBJ2-2
d_gene: .
CDR3nt: TGTGCCAGCAGTTTCTCGAACACCGGGGAGCTGTTTTTT
CDR3aa: CASSFSNTGELFF

v_gene: TRBV7-9
abundance: .
j_gene: TRBJ1-1
d_gene: .
CDR3nt: TGTGCCAGCAGCTCCCGGGACACCTTTACTGAAGCTTTCTTT
CDR3aa: CASSSRDTFTEAFF

v_gene: TRBV25-1
abundance: .
j_gene: TRBJ2-1
d_gene: .
CDR3nt: TGTGCCAGCCAGGCCCCCGTGCCTGGCAATGAGCAGTTCTTC
CDR3aa: CASQAPVPGNEQFF

v_gene: TRBV7-9
abundance: .
j_gene: TRBJ2-2
d_gene: .
CDR3nt: TGTGCCAGCAGCTTAGGCGCGCCGAACACCGGGGAGCTGTTTTTT
CDR3aa: CASSLGAPNTGELFF

v_gene: TRBV5-1
abundance: .
j_gene: TRBJ1-4
d_gene: TRBD1
CDR3nt: TGCGCCAGCAGCTTCCTGACAGGGAGTAACGAAAAACTGTTTTTT
CDR3aa: CASSFLTGSNEKLFF